This T cell receptor (beta chain) stems from a study of blood T cell repertoires in COVID-19 (dated by TCRdb to the early 2020s). At the level of the whole study: Samples covering the acute and convalescent phases of COVID-19 were provided by collaborators in the United States, Italy and Spain. The material from the prospective study consisted of cDNA or gDNA derived from T cells, B-cell-depleted T cells, or PBMCs. Deeply sampled blood TCRbeta repertoires from subjects exposed to, actively infected with, or recovered from COVID-19 were included in the dataset. The repertoires were made available in a free public database intended to serve as a resource for research on the immune response to SARS-CoV-2. Samples came from the ongoing ImmuneRACE study (first 160 participants) plus 1,254 subjects from 6 global collaborators. Sample metadata almost always included a de-identified subject ID, COVID-19 status, age in years and sex. Where HLA class I and class II types were available, the types were taken from metadata supplied by the sample provider, not from assay-based typing.

TCRbeta CDR3 regions were amplified from genomic DNA by means of the immunoSEQ Assay, a bias-controlled multiplex PCR. As for how the authors treated the data: Within the assay, amplification of reference gene primers was used to estimate how many nucleated cells each sample contained. To quantify the absolute abundance of each unique TCRbeta CDR3 rearrangement, sequence reads were collapsed and filtered. Productive Simpson clonality was computed per sample as the square root of Simpson's diversity index over productive rearrangements. Drawn from immuneACCESS, this table holds only the in-frame rearrangements with V and J called that TCRdb kept. Clones are partly lost; checked studies trace under half to an unresolved V gene and leave the rest unexplained. The V and J calls and the clone size are those of that table, but D and trimming were determined from the DNA. The sample table lists tens of thousands of clones, over 70% of them with a count of one. The ten largest clonotypes hold about 21% of the sample.

Whole blood was collected in K2EDTA tubes by collaborating institutions according to the institutions' own protocols. For TCRbeta analysis, collaborator samples were shipped as frozen whole blood, as isolated PBMCs, or as DNA extracted from either sample type. Of note for this clone: No antigen is known for it. One base away there is no much larger clone; base qualities are not given.

On the study overall, not on this receptor specifically: How much clinical and demographic metadata was included differed by source and by participant, and the metadata was provided uncurated.

Germline trimming: 2 bases from V, 4 bases from J; junction bases outside gene matches: 4. For CDR1 and CDR2, the germline V gene lists SGHRS and YFSETQ. The CDR3 contains 15 residues, cysteine and phenylalanine counted. Just the 45-base CDR3 DNA is kept, in frame starting at base 1. Sample: peripheral blood. This TCR was sampled from an older man with acute or convalescent COVID-19. The chain employs TRBV5-1 and TRBJ2-5; TRBD1 lines up with 11 middle nucleotides. This receptor carries the CDR3 CASSFGQGAGETQYF. In nucleotides, the sequence is TGCGCCAGCAGCTTCGGACAGGGGGCCGGAGAGACCCAGTACTTC.